The rows below give T cell receptor beta chains drawn from one sample of a study of shared T cell receptors in the human thymus. TCRdb's copy holds only in-frame clones and misses some; the assay was immunoSEQ multiplex PCR. The sample comprises roughly 700,000 clones, over 75% of which are singletons, and over 0.008% rests with the top ten. These same records also appear under a second study, on human thymus T cells.

The material sequenced was thymocytes. Source of these receptors: a boy in the first two years of life with a congenital heart defect. The CDR3 runs from the conserved cysteine through the conserved F or W. Fields, in order: J gene, V gene, D gene, clone size, CDR3 DNA, CDR3 protein. The D gene is left open where the match is weak. The size of a clone is reported for some rows only, either as once, few or many, or as a class for expanded clones.

>TRBJ2-3|TRBV29-1|.|.
TGCAGCGCGTACCCCTGGGACTTAGACACAGATACGCAGTATTTT
CSAYPWDLDTDTQYF
>TRBJ2-5|TRBV27|TRBD1|.
TGTGCCAGCAGTACCCGGTTCGGCAGGGGGCGCGTGGCTATACAAGAGACCCAGTACTTC
CASSTRFGRGRVAIQETQYF
>TRBJ2-5|TRBV29-1|.|.
TGCAGCGTTGACCGCGGGGTAGTTTGGGAGACCCAGTACTTC
CSVDRGVVWETQYF
>TRBJ1-5|TRBV7-4|.|.
TGTGCCAGCAGCTTTTTGCAGAAAACTAGCAATCAGCCCCAGCATTTT
CASSFLQKTSNQPQHF
>TRBJ1-2|TRBV29-1|.|.
TGCAGCGTCAGGACTGTAATAAACTATGGCTACACCTTC
CSVRTVINYGYTF
>TRBJ2-2|TRBV6-1|.|.
TGTGCCAGCAGCCTGGTACGAGTTCCGGCCGGGGAGCTGTTTTTT
CASSLVRVPAGELFF
>TRBJ2-1|TRBV7-6|TRBD2|.
TGTGCCAGCCACCTCTCCGCCGGGACTAGCGGGAGGGCGAGGTACAATGAGCAGTTCTTC
CASHLSAGTSGRARYNEQFF
>TRBJ2-3|TRBV4-2|.|.
TGTGCCAGCAGCCGAGGTCGCACAGATACGCAGTATTTT
CASSRGRTDTQYF
>TRBJ2-4|TRBV5-1|.|.
TGCGCCAGTTCTGAGGTCCCAGTAGCCAAAAACATTCAGTACTTC
CASSEVPVAKNIQYF
>TRBJ1-5|TRBV18|.|.
TGTGCCAGCTCACCACCCAGGATCCAGACCAATCAGCCCCAGCATTTT
CASSPPRIQTNQPQHF
>TRBJ2-3|TRBV7-8|TRBD2|.
TGTGCCAGCACCTCTGGACTAGCGGTGTATACGCAGTATTTT
CASTSGLAVYTQYF
>TRBJ2-3|TRBV7-2|.|.
TGTGCCAGCAGCTTGAGGGAGTACGCAGATACGCAGTATTTT
CASSLREYADTQYF
>TRBJ2-3|TRBV5-1|.|.
TGCGCCAGCAGCTTGGTTAGGCTTCCGCAGGGCCATCAAACGCAGTATTTT
CASSLVRLPQGHQTQYF
>TRBJ1-2|TRBV6-4|.|few
TGTGCTAATAACCTTTGCGGGGAGGGGGACTATGGCTACACCTTC
CANNLCGEGDYGYTF
>TRBJ2-1|TRBV14|TRBD2|.
TGTGCCAGCAGCCACACTAGCGGGGAATCCAATGAGCAGTTCTTC
CASSHTSGESNEQFF
>TRBJ2-5|TRBV9|.|.
TGTGCCAGCAGCGCCCTCCACAATGGACAAAAAGGGGAGACCCAGTACTTC
CASSALHNGQKGETQYF
>TRBJ2-6|TRBV4-1|TRBD1|.
TGCGCCAGCAGCCCTGGACAGGGTTTCTCTGGGGCCAACGTCCTGACTTTC
CASSPGQGFSGANVLTF
>TRBJ2-7|TRBV5-6|.|few
TGTGCCAGCAGCTTGTTTAAAAGGGTGCGGGACTACGAGCAGTACTTC
CASSLFKRVRDYEQYF
>TRBJ2-3|TRBV7-9|TRBD1|once
TGTGCCAGCAGCGCCCCTGACAGGGGGGGAACAGATACGCAGTATTTT
CASSAPDRGGTDTQYF
>TRBJ2-2|TRBV7-9|.|.
TGTGCCAGCAGAAAGGGACTGGGGTCCGGGGAGCTGTTTTTT
CASRKGLGSGELFF
>TRBJ2-2|TRBV19|TRBD2|.
TGTGCCAGTAGTGTCCGGGAGGGCATCAAACCGCGGGAGCTGTTTTTT
CASSVREGIKPRELFF
>TRBJ2-3|TRBV4-2|TRBD1|.
TGTGCCAGCAGCCAAGATTTGCAGGACAGGAGCACAGATACGCAGTATTTT
CASSQDLQDRSTDTQYF
>TRBJ2-7|TRBV11-2|TRBD2|.
TGTGCCAGCAGCTTAGGGCGGGGGGGTTACTACGAGCAGTACTTC
CASSLGRGGYYEQYF
>TRBJ2-7|TRBV7-9|.|.
TGTGCCAGCAGCCCCTACGTTGGTGTCGGGAAAATCTACGAGCAGTACTTC
CASSPYVGVGKIYEQYF
>TRBJ2-1|TRBV27|.|.
TGTGCCAGCAGTTCCCGGACTCCTTCCTATTACAATGAGCAGTTCTTC
CASSSRTPSYYNEQFF
>TRBJ1-2|TRBV25-1|.|.
TGTGCCAGCCTTGGGAGTGCTTATGGCTACACCTTC
CASLGSAYGYTF
>TRBJ2-7|TRBV5-1|TRBD1|.
TGCGCCAGCAGCGTGACAGGGGGAACCTACGAGCAGTACTTC
CASSVTGGTYEQYF
>TRBJ2-3|TRBV29-1|.|.
TGCAGCGTCGAGGGACTGACCACAGATACGCAGTATTTT
CSVEGLTTDTQYF
>TRBJ1-3|TRBV30|.|.
TGTGCCTGGAAGGGGCATTCTGGAAACACCATATATTTT
CAWKGHSGNTIYF
>TRBJ2-1|TRBV5-6|TRBD2|.
TGTGCCAGCAGCTTTGCGGGAGTACTCAATGAGCAGTTCTTC
CASSFAGVLNEQFF
>TRBJ2-7|TRBV7-2|.|.
TGTGCCAGCAGCTTTCCTTCCGGGGACGAGCAGTACTTC
CASSFPSGDEQYF
>TRBJ2-1|TRBV4-3|.|.
TGCGCCAGCAGCCAAGAGACGGAGGGCAGGGTCAATGAGCAGTTCTTC
CASSQETEGRVNEQFF
>TRBJ2-2|TRBV29-1|TRBD1|.
TGCAGCGTAAGCATGGGACAGGGGCACCTAACGAACACCGGGGAGCTGTTTTTT
CSVSMGQGHLTNTGELFF
>TRBJ1-5|TRBV28|.|few
TGTGCCAGCAGCCGGCGGACTGGGAATCAGCCCCAGCATTTT
CASSRRTGNQPQHF
>TRBJ1-5|TRBV6-1|.|.
TGTGCCAGCAGTGGGAGTAGAAGCAATCAGCCCCAGCATTTT
CASSGSRSNQPQHF
>TRBJ2-1|TRBV10-3|.|.
TGTGCCATCTCCCAAGCGGTCTACAATGAGCAGTTCTTC
CAISQAVYNEQFF
>TRBJ2-7|TRBV7-6|.|.
TGTGCCAGCAGCCCGGGAGTAGGTCCGTGGGTTAGTGGATACGAGCAGTACTTC
CASSPGVGPWVSGYEQYF
>TRBJ2-3|TRBV11-3|TRBD2|.
TGTGCCAGCAGCCCGACTAGCGTCCCGCGCACAGATACGCAGTATTTT
CASSPTSVPRTDTQYF
>TRBJ1-1|TRBV14|TRBD1|.
TGTGCCAGCAGCCACCGGGACAGACTTCGTATCACTGAAGCTTTCTTT
CASSHRDRLRITEAFF
>TRBJ1-5|TRBV4-3|.|.
TGCGCCAGCAGCCAAGATCAGGTTACAGGGAGCAATCAGCCCCAGCATTTT
CASSQDQVTGSNQPQHF
>TRBJ2-3|TRBV14|TRBD1|.
TGTGCCAGCAGCCACCCCCGGGACAGGGTCACAGATACGCAGTATTTT
CASSHPRDRVTDTQYF
>TRBJ2-7|TRBV5-4|TRBD1|.
TGTGCCAGCAGCTTCTTTCCGGGACAGGGGCGGCACGAGCAGTACTTC
CASSFFPGQGRHEQYF
>TRBJ1-2|TRBV15|TRBD1|.
TGTGCCACCAGCAGGGACAGGGCTAACTATGGCTACACCTTC
CATSRDRANYGYTF
>TRBJ2-5|TRBV27|TRBD2|.
TGTACCAGCTCTAGGGGGGCTAGCGGGAGAGACCAAGAGACCCAGTACTTC
CTSSRGASGRDQETQYF
>TRBJ1-5|TRBV28|.|.
TGTGCCAGCAGTTACCCCCTGGCAGGGCGTAACAATCAGCCCCAGCATTTT
CASSYPLAGRNNQPQHF